The clone carrying this TCR beta chain has a single count. These data belong to a study of blood T cell repertoires in COVID-19. The CDR3 extends over 17 amino acids. Germline values: CDR1 SGHDT, CDR2 YYEEEE. V lost 4 bases and J lost 1; bases outside the gene matches: 11. Assignment of participants to cohorts was predicated upon participant-reported clinical history. As handled by the study authors: Estimated nucleated cell counts came from reference gene primer amplification. Profiled with immunoSEQ multiplex PCR; TCRdb holds only in-frame clones, not every one. That table supplies the V and J calls and clone size; D and trimming were determined from the DNA. Of more than 300,000 clones listed, roughly nine tenths were seen once; the top ten hold roughly 3.9%.

The J gene is TRBJ2-1, the V gene TRBV5-6; 7 nucleotides align to TRBD2. The receptor was isolated from a woman in her thirties who had been exposed to COVID-19. Source material: PBMCs or T cells enriched from blood (not recorded which). The DNA for the CDR3 is TGTGCCAGCAGCATTGGGAGGGGAGGTAGATCCTACAATGAGCAGTTCTTC. Translation gives CASSIGRGGRSYNEQFF.